This T cell receptor beta chain was sequenced during a study of cytomegalovirus exposure and HLA in healthy donors. General study findings and limits: In the analysis, some V segments, TRBV6-2 and TRBV6-3 included, were excluded as indistinguishable. Compared with the roughly 670-donor mean, an Asian-associated ancestry cluster reportedly had fewer N-insertions, according to a later analysis.

At the time of sampling, donors were nominally healthy, though unrecorded immune exposures were likely. The V and J ends lost 4 bases and 0 bases, in that order; junction bases with no gene match: 3. The CDR3 contains 16 residues. Germline CDR1 and CDR2: SEHNR and FQNEAQ (reference sequence). PCR was performed using 60 Vbeta and 13 Jbeta primers. Using immunoSEQ multiplex PCR, the repertoire was profiled, and TCRdb retains in-frame clones only, with some absent. This table has some 200,000 clones, 81% appearing once. Remarks on this clone: Antigen unknown.

This chain joins TRBV7-9 and TRBJ2-4; 10 bases agree with TRBD1. This clonotype originated in a man in his fifties in good health and CMV-seronegative. The sequenced material came from PBMCs. CDR3 protein: CASSSGQGGAKNIQYF. In DNA, the CDR3 is TGTGCCAGCAGCTCTGGACAGGGGGGAGCCAAAAACATTCAGTACTTC.